This is a list of T cell receptor beta chains from one sample in a study of Ad26.COV2.S vaccination and SARS-CoV-2 variants. Libraries were prepared by immunoSEQ multiplex PCR; TCRdb keeps only in-frame clonotypes and omits some of them. The repertoire has about 350,000 clones, about 92% of them found once; the top ten carry about 3.9%. The source material was peripheral blood, sampled after recovery from COVID-19. These receptors were taken from a human donor who had recovered from COVID-19. Both conserved end residues are part of each CDR3. The D gene is left open where the match is weak.

j_call: TRBJ2-2; d_call: -; v_call: TRBV5-1; cdr3_length: 13; cdr3_aa: CASSPQGPGELFF; cdr3_nt: TGCGCCAGCAGCCCGCAGGGGCCCGGGGAGCTGTTTTTT
j_call: TRBJ1-6; d_call: -; v_call: TRBV13; cdr3_length: 16; cdr3_aa: CASSLGGSSYNSPLHF; cdr3_nt: TGTGCCAGCAGCTTAGGAGGGAGCTCCTATAATTCACCCCTCCACTTT
j_call: TRBJ2-5; d_call: TRBD2; v_call: TRBV4-2; cdr3_length: 16; cdr3_aa: CASSQGASGGGETQYF; cdr3_nt: TGTGCCAGCAGCCAAGGAGCTAGCGGGGGCGGGGAGACCCAGTACTTC
j_call: TRBJ2-2; d_call: TRBD2; v_call: TRBV27; cdr3_length: 16; cdr3_aa: CASSLRGDLNTGELFF; cdr3_nt: TGTGCCAGCAGTTTACGGGGGGACTTGAACACCGGGGAGCTGTTTTTT
j_call: TRBJ1-6; d_call: -; v_call: TRBV7-8; cdr3_length: 15; cdr3_aa: CASTPGGEKNSPLHF; cdr3_nt: TGTGCCAGCACCCCCGGAGGGGAGAAGAACTCACCCCTCCACTTT
j_call: TRBJ2-5; d_call: -; v_call: TRBV2; cdr3_length: 12; cdr3_aa: CASRGYQETQYF; cdr3_nt: TGTGCCAGCAGGGGGTACCAAGAGACCCAGTACTTC
j_call: TRBJ1-1; d_call: -; v_call: TRBV19; cdr3_length: 14; cdr3_aa: CASSIAGTGTEAFF; cdr3_nt: TGTGCCAGTAGTATCGCAGGGACGGGCACTGAAGCTTTCTTT
j_call: TRBJ2-5; d_call: TRBD1; v_call: TRBV7-8; cdr3_length: 14; cdr3_aa: CASSRDGIQGAQYF; cdr3_nt: TGTGCCAGCAGCCGAGACGGTATACAGGGGGCCCAGTACTTC
j_call: TRBJ1-2; d_call: TRBD1; v_call: TRBV6-5; cdr3_length: 12; cdr3_aa: CASTRQGYGYTF; cdr3_nt: TGTGCCAGCACTCGACAGGGCTATGGCTACACCTTC
j_call: TRBJ2-7; d_call: -; v_call: TRBV6-5; cdr3_length: 13; cdr3_aa: CASSSPTSYEQYF; cdr3_nt: TGTGCCAGCAGTTCCCCCACCTCCTACGAGCAGTACTTC
j_call: TRBJ1-1; d_call: -; v_call: TRBV19; cdr3_length: 15; cdr3_aa: CASSIAPGENTEAFF; cdr3_nt: TGTGCCAGTAGTATAGCCCCAGGGGAGAACACTGAAGCTTTCTTT
j_call: TRBJ2-7; d_call: -; v_call: TRBV10-3; cdr3_length: 17; cdr3_aa: CAISESVGSALGGEQYF; cdr3_nt: TGTGCCATCAGTGAGTCAGTGGGGTCCGCTTTGGGTGGTGAGCAGTACTTC
j_call: TRBJ2-5; d_call: -; v_call: TRBV18; cdr3_length: 14; cdr3_aa: CASSPSNSRETQYF; cdr3_nt: TGTGCCAGCTCACCATCTAACTCCCGGGAGACCCAGTACTTC
j_call: TRBJ1-2; d_call: -; v_call: TRBV3-1/TRBV3-2; cdr3_length: 13; cdr3_aa: CASSQREGHGYTF; cdr3_nt: TGTGCCAGCAGCCAGAGGGAAGGCCATGGCTACACCTTC
j_call: TRBJ2-7; d_call: -; v_call: TRBV18; cdr3_length: 14; cdr3_aa: CASSPNDRAYEQYF; cdr3_nt: TGTGCCAGCTCACCGAATGACAGAGCCTACGAGCAGTACTTC
j_call: TRBJ1-2; d_call: TRBD1; v_call: TRBV10-3; cdr3_length: 15; cdr3_aa: CAISNRDSSNYGYTF; cdr3_nt: TGTGCCATCAGTAACCGGGACAGCTCTAACTATGGCTACACCTTC
j_call: TRBJ2-7; d_call: TRBD2; v_call: TRBV9; cdr3_length: 16; cdr3_aa: CASSVGSSGSSYEQYF; cdr3_nt: TGTGCCAGCAGCGTAGGAAGTAGCGGGAGCTCCTACGAGCAGTACTTC
j_call: TRBJ2-7; d_call: TRBD1; v_call: TRBV7-8; cdr3_length: 15; cdr3_aa: CASSLGTGNSYEQYF; cdr3_nt: TGTGCCAGCAGCTTAGGGACAGGGAACTCCTACGAGCAGTACTTC
j_call: TRBJ1-2; d_call: -; v_call: TRBV7-9; cdr3_length: 12; cdr3_aa: CASSLKPHGYTF; cdr3_nt: TGTGCCAGCAGCTTAAAACCCCATGGCTACACCTTC
j_call: TRBJ2-1; d_call: -; v_call: TRBV20-1; cdr3_length: 14; cdr3_aa: CSASSQPSYNEQFF; cdr3_nt: TGCAGTGCTAGTTCTCAGCCATCGTACAATGAGCAGTTCTTC
j_call: TRBJ1-2; d_call: TRBD1; v_call: TRBV2; cdr3_length: 14; cdr3_aa: CASSEATGRRGYTF; cdr3_nt: TGTGCCAGCAGTGAAGCGACAGGGCGACGTGGCTACACCTTC
j_call: TRBJ2-5; d_call: TRBD1; v_call: TRBV6-5; cdr3_length: 15; cdr3_aa: CASMHTGTGQETQYF; cdr3_nt: TGTGCCAGCATGCATACCGGGACAGGCCAAGAGACCCAGTACTTC
j_call: TRBJ2-7; d_call: -; v_call: TRBV4-1; cdr3_length: 14; cdr3_aa: CASSHNRQDYEQYF; cdr3_nt: TGCGCCAGCAGCCATAACCGACAGGATTACGAGCAGTACTTC
j_call: TRBJ1-6; d_call: -; v_call: TRBV7-2; cdr3_length: 14; cdr3_aa: CASSSMTANSPLHF; cdr3_nt: TGTGCCAGCAGCTCTATGACAGCGAATTCACCCCTCCACTTT
j_call: TRBJ1-2; d_call: -; v_call: TRBV12-5; cdr3_length: 16; cdr3_aa: CASGHYGQPSNYGYTF; cdr3_nt: TGTGCTAGTGGTCATTACGGACAGCCTTCTAACTATGGCTACACCTTC
j_call: TRBJ2-1; d_call: TRBD1; v_call: TRBV11-2; cdr3_length: 17; cdr3_aa: CASSLRQGATKNWEQFF; cdr3_nt: TGTGCCAGCAGCTTAAGACAGGGGGCGACCAAAAATTGGGAGCAGTTCTTC
j_call: TRBJ1-2; d_call: -; v_call: TRBV27; cdr3_length: 14; cdr3_aa: CASTNNGIYYGYTF; cdr3_nt: TGTGCCAGCACCAACAACGGGATTTACTATGGCTACACCTTC
j_call: TRBJ2-2; d_call: -; v_call: TRBV11-2; cdr3_length: 13; cdr3_aa: CASSLGLSGELFF; cdr3_nt: TGTGCCAGCAGCTTAGGACTGTCCGGGGAGCTGTTTTTT
j_call: TRBJ1-5; d_call: -; v_call: TRBV4-1; cdr3_length: 16; cdr3_aa: CASSQEQGWRNQPQHF; cdr3_nt: TGCGCCAGCAGCCAAGAACAGGGCTGGCGCAATCAGCCCCAGCATTTT
j_call: TRBJ1-5; d_call: TRBD1; v_call: TRBV18; cdr3_length: 14; cdr3_aa: CASSPEGGWQPQHF; cdr3_nt: TGTGCCAGCTCACCTGAAGGGGGCTGGCAGCCCCAGCATTTT
j_call: TRBJ2-2; d_call: TRBD1; v_call: TRBV4-1; cdr3_length: 14; cdr3_aa: CASSPGQGTGELFF; cdr3_nt: TGCGCCAGCAGCCCAGGACAGGGAACCGGGGAGCTGTTTTTT